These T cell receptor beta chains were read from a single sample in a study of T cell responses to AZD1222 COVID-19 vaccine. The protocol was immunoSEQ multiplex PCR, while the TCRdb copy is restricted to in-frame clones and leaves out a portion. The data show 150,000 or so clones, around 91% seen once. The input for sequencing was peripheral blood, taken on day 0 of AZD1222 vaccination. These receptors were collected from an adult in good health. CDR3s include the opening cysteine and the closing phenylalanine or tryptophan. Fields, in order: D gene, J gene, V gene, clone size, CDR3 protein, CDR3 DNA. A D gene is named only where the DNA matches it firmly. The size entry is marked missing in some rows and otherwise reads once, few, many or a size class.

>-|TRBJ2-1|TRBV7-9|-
CASSSYRVSYNEQFF
TGTGCCAGCAGCAGCTACAGGGTATCCTACAATGAGCAGTTCTTC
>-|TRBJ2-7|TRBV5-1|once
CASSSGYSYEQYF
TGCGCCAGCAGCTCGGGCTACTCCTACGAGCAGTACTTC
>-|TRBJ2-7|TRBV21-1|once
CASSNGSPYEQYF
TGTGCCAGCAGCAACGGGAGCCCCTACGAGCAGTACTTC
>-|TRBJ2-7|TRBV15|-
CATSREGPYSGGAYEQYF
TGTGCCACCAGCAGAGAGGGGCCATATAGCGGAGGGGCCTACGAGCAGTACTTC
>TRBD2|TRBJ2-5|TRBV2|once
CASPGGSQETQYF
TGTGCCAGCCCGGGGGGGAGCCAAGAGACCCAGTACTTC
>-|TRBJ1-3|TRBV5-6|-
CASSRVYSGNTIYF
TGTGCCAGCAGCCGTGTATACTCTGGAAACACCATATATTTT
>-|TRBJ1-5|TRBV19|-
CASSPGRGWAQPQHF
TGTGCCAGTAGTCCCGGTCGGGGATGGGCTCAGCCCCAGCATTTT
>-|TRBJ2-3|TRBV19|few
CASSIGDTQYF
TGTGCCAGTAGTATTGGAGATACGCAGTATTTT
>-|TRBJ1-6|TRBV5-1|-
CASSLDMRNSPLHF
TGCGCCAGCAGTCTCGACATGCGTAATTCACCCCTCCACTTT
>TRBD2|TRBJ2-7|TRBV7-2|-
CATAPASGSPEQYF
TGTGCCACCGCCCCGGCTAGCGGGAGTCCCGAGCAGTACTTC
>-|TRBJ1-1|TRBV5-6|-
CASAVVWAPTEAFF
TGTGCCAGCGCGGTCGTGTGGGCACCCACTGAAGCTTTCTTT
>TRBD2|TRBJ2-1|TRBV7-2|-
CASSPGTSGGNEQFF
TGTGCCAGCAGCCCAGGGACTAGCGGGGGTAATGAGCAGTTCTTC
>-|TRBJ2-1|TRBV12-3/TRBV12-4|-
CASMGGSYNEQFF
TGTGCCAGCATGGGAGGTTCCTACAATGAGCAGTTCTTC
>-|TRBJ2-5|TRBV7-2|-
CASSLDGSRRVATQYF
TGTGCCAGCAGCTTAGATGGGTCCCGCCGGGTGGCGACCCAGTACTTC
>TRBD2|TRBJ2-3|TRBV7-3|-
CASSPDGLDTDTQYF
TGTGCCAGCAGCCCCGACGGACTAGACACAGATACGCAGTATTTT
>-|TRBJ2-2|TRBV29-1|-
CSVEFGSARFF
TGCAGCGTTGAATTTGGAAGTGCGCGGTTTTTT
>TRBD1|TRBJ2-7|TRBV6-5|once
CASSLSGTGGYEQYF
TGTGCCAGCAGCCTCTCCGGGACAGGGGGCTACGAGCAGTACTTC
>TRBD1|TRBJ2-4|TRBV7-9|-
CASSLAPLQGPGVNIQYF
TGTGCCAGCAGCTTAGCCCCCCTACAGGGGCCCGGTGTCAACATTCAGTACTTC
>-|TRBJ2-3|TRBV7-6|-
CASSLEAGDTQYF
TGTGCCAGCAGCTTAGAGGCCGGTGATACGCAGTATTTT
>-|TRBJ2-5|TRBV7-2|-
CASSAAGGGRGETQYF
TGTGCCAGCAGCGCCGCAGGTGGCGGCAGGGGAGAGACCCAGTACTTC
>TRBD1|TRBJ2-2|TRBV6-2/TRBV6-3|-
CASSQTGAQNTGELFF
TGTGCCAGCAGCCAGACAGGGGCGCAGAACACCGGGGAGCTGTTTTTT
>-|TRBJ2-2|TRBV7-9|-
CASSSAELFF
TGTGCCAGCAGCTCCGCGGAGCTGTTTTTT
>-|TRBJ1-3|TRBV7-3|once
CASSQQGIGGNTIYF
TGTGCCAGCAGCCAGCAGGGGATAGGTGGAAACACCATATATTTT
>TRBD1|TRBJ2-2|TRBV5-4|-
CASSPGTGNTGELFF
TGTGCCAGCAGCCCCGGGACAGGGAACACCGGGGAGCTGTTTTTT
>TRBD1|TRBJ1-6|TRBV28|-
CASSYRGNGAPLHF
TGTGCCAGCAGTTACAGGGGAAATGGTGCACCCCTCCACTTT
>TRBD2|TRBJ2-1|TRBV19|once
CASRQTSGDDEQFF
TGTGCCAGTAGACAGACTAGCGGGGATGATGAGCAGTTCTTC
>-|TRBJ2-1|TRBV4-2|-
CASSQDLPGLFF
TGTGCCAGCAGCCAAGACCTGCCGGGACTGTTCTTC
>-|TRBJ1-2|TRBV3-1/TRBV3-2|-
CASSQGIGYTF
TGTGCCAGCAGCCAAGGGATTGGCTACACCTTC
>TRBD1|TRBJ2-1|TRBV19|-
CASSRTGGNEQFF
TGTGCCAGTAGTCGTACAGGGGGCAATGAGCAGTTCTTC
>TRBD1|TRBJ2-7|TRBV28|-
CASSLRGLEQYF
TGTGCCAGCAGTTTGAGGGGGCTCGAGCAGTACTTC
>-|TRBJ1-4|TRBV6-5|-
CASAPGGKLFF
TGTGCCAGCGCTCCTGGCGGAAAACTGTTTTTT
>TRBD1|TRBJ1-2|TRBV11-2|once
CASTAGQGTGNGYTF
TGTGCCAGCACTGCGGGACAGGGGACGGGAAATGGCTACACCTTC
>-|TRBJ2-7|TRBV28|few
CASSLGRYEQYF
TGTGCCAGCAGTTTGGGCAGGTACGAGCAGTACTTC
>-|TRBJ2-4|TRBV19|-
CASSILVGRQNIQYF
TGTGCCAGTAGTATTTTGGTCGGGAGACAAAACATTCAGTACTTC
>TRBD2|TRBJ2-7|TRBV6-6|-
CASRDSGGAYEQYF
TGTGCCAGCAGAGATAGCGGGGGGGCGTACGAGCAGTACTTC
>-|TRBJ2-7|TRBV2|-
CASSVGGAYEQYF
TGTGCCAGCAGTGTTGGAGGGGCCTACGAGCAGTACTTC
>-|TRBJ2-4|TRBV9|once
CASSVLGLAKNIQYF
TGTGCCAGCAGCGTCCTCGGGTTAGCCAAAAACATTCAGTACTTC
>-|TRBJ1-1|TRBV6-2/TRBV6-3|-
CASSPLRTDLMNTEAFF
TGTGCCAGCAGCCCGCTCCGGACAGACCTCATGAACACTGAAGCTTTCTTT
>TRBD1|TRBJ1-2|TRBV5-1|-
CASSLEQGLGYTF
TGCGCCAGCAGCTTGGAACAGGGGCTTGGCTACACCTTC
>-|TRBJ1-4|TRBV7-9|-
CASSLVGETGEKLFF
TGTGCCAGCAGCTTGGTTGGAGAGACGGGCGAAAAACTGTTTTTT
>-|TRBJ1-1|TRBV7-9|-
CASSVQSGSVTEAFF
TGTGCCAGCAGCGTCCAGTCAGGGTCGGTGACTGAAGCTTTCTTT
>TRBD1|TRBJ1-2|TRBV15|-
CATSIAGTAIDGYTF
TGTGCCACCAGCATTGCCGGGACAGCGATCGATGGCTACACCTTC
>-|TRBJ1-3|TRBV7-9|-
CASSSPGALTNTIYF
TGTGCCAGCAGCTCCCCGGGAGCGCTCACAAACACCATATATTTT
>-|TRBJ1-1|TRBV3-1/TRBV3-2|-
CASSRRTANTEAFF
TGTGCCAGCAGCCGAAGGACAGCAAACACTGAAGCTTTCTTT
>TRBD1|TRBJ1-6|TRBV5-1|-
CASSLQDRGFNSPLHF
TGCGCCAGCAGCTTGCAGGACAGGGGATTTAATTCACCCCTCCACTTT
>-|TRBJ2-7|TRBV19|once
CASSMRAVPYEQYF
TGTGCCAGTAGTATGAGGGCAGTTCCCTACGAGCAGTACTTC
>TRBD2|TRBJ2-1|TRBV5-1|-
CASSPRGVPSYNEQFF
TGCGCCAGCAGCCCACGGGGGGTCCCATCCTACAATGAGCAGTTCTTC
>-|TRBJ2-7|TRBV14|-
CASSHRAQNEQYF
TGTGCCAGCAGCCACAGGGCCCAGAACGAGCAGTACTTC
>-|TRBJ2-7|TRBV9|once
CASSGDSHEQYF
TGTGCCAGCAGCGGCGACAGCCACGAGCAGTACTTC
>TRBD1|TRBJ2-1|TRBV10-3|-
CAISESAQGKNEQFF
TGTGCCATCAGTGAGTCGGCACAGGGGAAGAATGAGCAGTTCTTC
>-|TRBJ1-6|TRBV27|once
CASSLSLTGDSYNSPLHF
TGTGCCAGCAGTTTATCTCTGACAGGCGACTCCTATAATTCACCCCTCCACTTT
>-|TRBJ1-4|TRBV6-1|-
CASSDRVPEKLFF
TGTGCCAGCAGTGATAGAGTTCCTGAAAAACTGTTTTTT
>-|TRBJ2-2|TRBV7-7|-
CASSTFGGELFF
TGTGCTAGCAGCACCTTTGGCGGGGAGCTGTTTTTT
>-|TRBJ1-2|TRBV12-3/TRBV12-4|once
CAIKGDGYTF
TGTGCCATTAAGGGTGACGGCTACACCTTC
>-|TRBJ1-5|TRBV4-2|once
CASSQVDEDQPQHF
TGTGCCAGCAGCCAAGTAGACGAGGATCAGCCCCAGCATTTT
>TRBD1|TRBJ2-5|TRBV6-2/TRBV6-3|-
CASSYSGQVQETQYF
TGTGCCAGCAGTTACTCGGGACAGGTCCAAGAGACCCAGTACTTC
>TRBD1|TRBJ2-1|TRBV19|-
CASSGWKGGDEQFF
TGTGCCAGTAGTGGGTGGAAAGGGGGCGATGAGCAGTTCTTC
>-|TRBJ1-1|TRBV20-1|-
CEAGGAGEAFF
TGCGAAGCGGGGGGGGCCGGGGAAGCTTTCTTT
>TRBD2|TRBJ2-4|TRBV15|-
CATSSLGGSGNIQYF
TGTGCCACCAGCAGTCTGGGCGGGAGTGGAAACATTCAGTACTTC
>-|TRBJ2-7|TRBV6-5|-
CASSLGPGEQYF
TGTGCCAGCAGTCTTGGGCCTGGGGAGCAGTACTTC